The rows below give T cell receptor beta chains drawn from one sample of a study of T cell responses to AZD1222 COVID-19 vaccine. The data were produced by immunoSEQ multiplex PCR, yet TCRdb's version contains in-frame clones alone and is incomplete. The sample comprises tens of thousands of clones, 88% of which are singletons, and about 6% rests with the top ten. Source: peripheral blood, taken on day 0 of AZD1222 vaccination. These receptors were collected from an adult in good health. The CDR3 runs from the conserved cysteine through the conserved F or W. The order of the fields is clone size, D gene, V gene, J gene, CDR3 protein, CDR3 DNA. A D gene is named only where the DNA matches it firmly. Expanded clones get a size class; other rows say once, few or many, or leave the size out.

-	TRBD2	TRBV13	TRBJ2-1	CASSLWTSGNNEQFF	TGTGCCAGCAGTCTCTGGACTAGCGGGAACAATGAGCAGTTCTTC
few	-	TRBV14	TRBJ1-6	CASSPSWATGQSSYNSPLHF	TGTGCCAGCAGCCCGTCATGGGCGACCGGACAGAGCTCCTATAATTCACCCCTCCACTTT
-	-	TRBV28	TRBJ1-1	CASSQRPGAVSFF	TGTGCCAGCAGCCAGAGGCCAGGGGCGGTATCTTTCTTT
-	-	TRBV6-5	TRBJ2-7	CASASLEGSYEQYF	TGTGCCAGCGCCTCCTTAGAGGGCTCCTACGAGCAGTACTTC
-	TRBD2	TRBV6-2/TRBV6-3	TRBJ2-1	CASSYSSTSGRSYNEQFF	TGTGCCAGCAGTTACTCCTCGACTAGCGGGAGATCCTACAATGAGCAGTTCTTC
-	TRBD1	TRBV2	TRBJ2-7	CASTRDRVYEQYF	TGTGCCAGCACCCGGGACAGGGTTTACGAGCAGTACTTC
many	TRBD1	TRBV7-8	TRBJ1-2	CASSLAPGQGDYGYTF	TGTGCCAGCAGCTTAGCTCCGGGACAGGGGGATTATGGCTACACCTTC
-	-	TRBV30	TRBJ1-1	CALYMNTEAFF	TGTGCCTTATACATGAACACTGAAGCTTTCTTT
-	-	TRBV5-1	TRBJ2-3	CASSPRSITDTQYF	TGCGCCAGCAGCCCAAGGTCTATCACAGATACGCAGTATTTT
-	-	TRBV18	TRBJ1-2	CASSPRDRLYGYTF	TGTGCCAGCTCACCACGGGATCGGCTCTATGGCTACACCTTC
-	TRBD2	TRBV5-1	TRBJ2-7	CASSLVLAATYEQYF	TGCGCCAGCAGCTTGGTACTAGCGGCCACCTACGAGCAGTACTTC
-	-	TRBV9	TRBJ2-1	CASSASLVGSYNEQFF	TGTGCCAGCAGCGCTAGCCTGGTGGGTTCCTACAATGAGCAGTTCTTC
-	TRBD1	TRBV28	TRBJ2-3	CASSPTGKGLDTQYF	TGTGCCAGCAGCCCGACAGGGAAAGGGTTAGATACGCAGTATTTT
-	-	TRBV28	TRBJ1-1	CASRSGQNTEAFF	TGTGCCAGCAGGTCAGGGCAGAACACTGAAGCTTTCTTT
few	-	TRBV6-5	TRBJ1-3	CASSYQGSSGNTIYF	TGTGCCAGCAGTTACCAGGGATCCTCTGGAAACACCATATATTTT
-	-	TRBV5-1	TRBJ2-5	CASSRGAGLETQYF	TGCGCCAGCAGCCGGGGTGCAGGGTTGGAGACCCAGTACTTC
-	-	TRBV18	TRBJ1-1	CASWTEFTTEAFF	TGTGCCAGCTGGACGGAGTTCACCACTGAAGCTTTCTTT
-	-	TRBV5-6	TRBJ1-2	CASSPDTGGYTF	TGTGCCAGCAGCCCGGACACGGGTGGCTACACCTTC
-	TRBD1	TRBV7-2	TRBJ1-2	CASSLGARQGAYGYTF	TGTGCCAGCAGCTTAGGAGCCAGACAGGGAGCCTATGGCTACACCTTC
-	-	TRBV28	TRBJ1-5	CASRQAGRDNQPQHF	TGTGCCAGCAGGCAGGCGGGCAGGGACAATCAGCCCCAGCATTTT
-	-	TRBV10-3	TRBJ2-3	CAISDRDTQYF	TGTGCCATCAGCGACCGAGATACGCAGTATTTT
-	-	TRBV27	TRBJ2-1	CASSLSRVYTNEQFF	TGTGCCAGCAGTTTATCAAGGGTCTACACCAATGAGCAGTTCTTC
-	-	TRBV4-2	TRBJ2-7	CASSQVSGARYEQYF	TGTGCCAGCAGCCAAGTGTCAGGGGCTCGCTACGAGCAGTACTTC
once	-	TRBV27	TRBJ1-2	CASSLRVGANYGYTF	TGTGCCAGCAGTTTAAGAGTCGGGGCTAACTATGGCTACACCTTC
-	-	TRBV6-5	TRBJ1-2	CASSYSNQGDGYTF	TGTGCCAGCAGTTACTCGAACCAGGGTGATGGCTACACCTTC
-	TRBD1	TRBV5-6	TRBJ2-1	CASSPGTVGRHNEQFF	TGTGCCAGCAGCCCCGGGACAGTAGGCCGCCACAATGAGCAGTTCTTC
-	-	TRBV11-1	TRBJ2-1	CASSLRHSSYNEQFF	TGTGCCAGCAGCTTAAGGCATAGCTCCTACAATGAGCAGTTCTTC
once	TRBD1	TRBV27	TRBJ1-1	CASRPYGQGFSDTEAFF	TGTGCCAGCAGGCCGTATGGACAGGGCTTTTCTGACACTGAAGCTTTCTTT
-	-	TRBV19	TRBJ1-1	CASSRGPLTEAFF	TGTGCCAGTAGCCGGGGTCCCCTGACTGAAGCTTTCTTT
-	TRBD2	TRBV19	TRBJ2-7	CASSPRGSGSGSWRDEQYF	TGTGCCAGTAGTCCAAGGGGTAGCGGGAGTGGATCCTGGCGGGACGAGCAGTACTTC
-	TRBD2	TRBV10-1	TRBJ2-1	CASRLGLGDGNEQFF	TGCGCCAGCAGGCTGGGACTAGGGGATGGAAATGAGCAGTTCTTC
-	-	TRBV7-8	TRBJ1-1	CASSLARKVNTEAFF	TGTGCCAGCAGCTTAGCGCGAAAGGTGAACACTGAAGCTTTCTTT
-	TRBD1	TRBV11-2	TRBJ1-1	CASSLGGTGNTEAFF	TGTGCCAGCAGCTTAGGTGGGACAGGGAACACTGAAGCTTTCTTT
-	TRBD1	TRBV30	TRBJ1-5	CAWSPGTGYNQPQHF	TGTGCCTGGAGTCCCGGGACAGGGTACAATCAGCCCCAGCATTTT
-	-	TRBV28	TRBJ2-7	CASSKGTNRDYEQYF	TGTGCCAGCAGTAAGGGGACAAATCGAGACTACGAGCAGTACTTC
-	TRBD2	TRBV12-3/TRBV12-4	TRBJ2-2	CAVLAGGTGELFF	TGTGCTGTACTAGCGGGAGGCACCGGGGAGCTGTTTTTT
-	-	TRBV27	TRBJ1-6	CASGGGIRNSPLHF	TGTGCCAGCGGTGGGGGGATTAGAAATTCACCCCTCCACTTT
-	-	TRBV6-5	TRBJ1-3	CASSMRQPGNTIYF	TGTGCCAGCAGTATGAGACAGCCGGGAAACACCATATATTTT
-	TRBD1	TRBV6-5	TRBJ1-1	CASSYTGGDTEAFF	TGTGCCAGCAGTTACACAGGGGGGGACACTGAAGCTTTCTTT
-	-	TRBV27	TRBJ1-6	CASSLGFGSPLHF	TGTGCCAGCAGTTTGGGGTTTGGCTCACCCCTCCACTTT
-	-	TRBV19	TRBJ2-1	CASSIADVRGYNEQFF	TGTGCCAGTAGTATAGCCGATGTTCGGGGGTACAATGAGCAGTTCTTC
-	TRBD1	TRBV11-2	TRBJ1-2	CASSLESTGRDRDGYTF	TGTGCCAGCAGCTTAGAGAGTACGGGAAGGGACAGGGATGGCTACACCTTC
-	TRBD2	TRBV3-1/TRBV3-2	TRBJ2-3	CASSQDDTSGINTDTQYF	TGTGCCAGCAGCCAAGATGACACTAGCGGGATAAACACAGATACGCAGTATTTT
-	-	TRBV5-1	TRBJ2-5	CASSYQETQYF	TGCGCCAGCAGCTATCAAGAGACCCAGTACTTC
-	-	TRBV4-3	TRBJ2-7	CASSLGRLGWSEQYF	TGCGCCAGCAGCTTGGGACGGCTGGGGTGGAGCGAGCAGTACTTC
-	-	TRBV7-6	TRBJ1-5	CASSLQSGSNQPQHF	TGTGCCAGCAGCTTACAGTCGGGTAGCAATCAGCCCCAGCATTTT
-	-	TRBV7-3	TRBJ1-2	CASSSDRLRGYTF	TGTGCCAGCAGCTCGGACCGCCTGCGGGGCTACACCTTC
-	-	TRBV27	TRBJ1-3	CASSPWGAGTSGNTIYF	TGTGCCAGCAGTCCTTGGGGCGCAGGCACCTCTGGAAACACCATATATTTT
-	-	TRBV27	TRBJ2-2	CASSPHGTPPGELFF	TGTGCCAGCAGTCCCCACGGGACACCACCCGGGGAGCTGTTTTTT
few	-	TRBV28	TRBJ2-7	CASTRGGQALYEQYF	TGTGCCAGCACCCGGGGGGGACAGGCACTCTACGAGCAGTACTTC
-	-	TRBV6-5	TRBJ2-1	CASSANHNEQFF	TGTGCCAGCAGCGCCAATCACAATGAGCAGTTCTTC
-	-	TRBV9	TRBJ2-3	CASSVGGRGPRTDTQYF	TGTGCCAGCAGCGTAGGTGGCCGGGGCCCCCGCACAGATACGCAGTATTTT
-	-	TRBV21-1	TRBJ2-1	CASSKGPSGRGNEQFF	TGTGCCAGCAGCAAAGGTCCGAGCGGGAGAGGCAATGAGCAGTTCTTC
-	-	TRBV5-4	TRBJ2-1	CASSLEGGKSNEQFF	TGTGCCAGCAGCTTGGAAGGGGGGAAAAGCAATGAGCAGTTCTTC
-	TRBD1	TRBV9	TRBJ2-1	CASSVTGTGLFF	TGTGCCAGCAGCGTAACAGGGACAGGGCTGTTCTTC
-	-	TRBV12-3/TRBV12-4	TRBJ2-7	CASNAGRWYEQYF	TGTGCCAGCAACGCGGGGAGGTGGTACGAGCAGTACTTC
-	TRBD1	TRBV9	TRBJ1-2	CASSSFGQGAGLWGRNYGYTF	TGTGCCAGCAGCTCATTCGGACAGGGGGCTGGTCTATGGGGAAGAAACTATGGCTACACCTTC
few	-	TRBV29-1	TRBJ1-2	CSVEDRKSINYGYTF	TGCAGCGTTGAAGATCGGAAAAGCATTAACTATGGCTACACCTTC